Listed here is a single T cell receptor beta chain. The source of the sample is a study of blood T cell repertoires in COVID-19. Study as a whole: In each case, the material was cDNA or gDNA derived from T cells, B-cell-depleted T cells, or PBMCs.

Per the authors' pipeline: Nucleated cell number was recorded as an estimate derived from reference gene primer amplification. Profiled with immunoSEQ multiplex PCR; TCRdb holds only in-frame clones, not every one. That table supplies the V and J calls and clone size; D and trimming were determined from the DNA. The data contain roughly 91,000 clones, roughly 84% of them singletons. V was cut by 6 bases and J by 1 base, with 16 bases left in between. Germline assignment: CDR1 LNHDA and CDR2 SQIVND (reference sequence). The CDR3 is 16 amino acids. The receptor was derived from a man in his sixties or seventies with active or convalescent COVID-19. The rearrangement links TRBV19 to TRBJ1-3; TRBD1 is a possible D gene (6 bases). Sequenced sample: peripheral blood. CDR3 sequence: CASRAAGAPSGNTIYF. The CDR3 nucleotides are TGTGCCAGTAGAGCGGCAGGGGCCCCGTCTGGAAACACCATATATTTT. The variable domain in full, with the rest retrieved from reference TRBV19 and TRBJ1-3, is DGGITQSPKYLFRKEGQNVTLSCEQNLNHDAMYWYRQDPGQGLRLIYYSQIVNDFQKGDIAEGYSVSREKKESFPLTVTSAQKNPTAFYLCASRAAGAPSGNTIYFGEGSWLTVV.